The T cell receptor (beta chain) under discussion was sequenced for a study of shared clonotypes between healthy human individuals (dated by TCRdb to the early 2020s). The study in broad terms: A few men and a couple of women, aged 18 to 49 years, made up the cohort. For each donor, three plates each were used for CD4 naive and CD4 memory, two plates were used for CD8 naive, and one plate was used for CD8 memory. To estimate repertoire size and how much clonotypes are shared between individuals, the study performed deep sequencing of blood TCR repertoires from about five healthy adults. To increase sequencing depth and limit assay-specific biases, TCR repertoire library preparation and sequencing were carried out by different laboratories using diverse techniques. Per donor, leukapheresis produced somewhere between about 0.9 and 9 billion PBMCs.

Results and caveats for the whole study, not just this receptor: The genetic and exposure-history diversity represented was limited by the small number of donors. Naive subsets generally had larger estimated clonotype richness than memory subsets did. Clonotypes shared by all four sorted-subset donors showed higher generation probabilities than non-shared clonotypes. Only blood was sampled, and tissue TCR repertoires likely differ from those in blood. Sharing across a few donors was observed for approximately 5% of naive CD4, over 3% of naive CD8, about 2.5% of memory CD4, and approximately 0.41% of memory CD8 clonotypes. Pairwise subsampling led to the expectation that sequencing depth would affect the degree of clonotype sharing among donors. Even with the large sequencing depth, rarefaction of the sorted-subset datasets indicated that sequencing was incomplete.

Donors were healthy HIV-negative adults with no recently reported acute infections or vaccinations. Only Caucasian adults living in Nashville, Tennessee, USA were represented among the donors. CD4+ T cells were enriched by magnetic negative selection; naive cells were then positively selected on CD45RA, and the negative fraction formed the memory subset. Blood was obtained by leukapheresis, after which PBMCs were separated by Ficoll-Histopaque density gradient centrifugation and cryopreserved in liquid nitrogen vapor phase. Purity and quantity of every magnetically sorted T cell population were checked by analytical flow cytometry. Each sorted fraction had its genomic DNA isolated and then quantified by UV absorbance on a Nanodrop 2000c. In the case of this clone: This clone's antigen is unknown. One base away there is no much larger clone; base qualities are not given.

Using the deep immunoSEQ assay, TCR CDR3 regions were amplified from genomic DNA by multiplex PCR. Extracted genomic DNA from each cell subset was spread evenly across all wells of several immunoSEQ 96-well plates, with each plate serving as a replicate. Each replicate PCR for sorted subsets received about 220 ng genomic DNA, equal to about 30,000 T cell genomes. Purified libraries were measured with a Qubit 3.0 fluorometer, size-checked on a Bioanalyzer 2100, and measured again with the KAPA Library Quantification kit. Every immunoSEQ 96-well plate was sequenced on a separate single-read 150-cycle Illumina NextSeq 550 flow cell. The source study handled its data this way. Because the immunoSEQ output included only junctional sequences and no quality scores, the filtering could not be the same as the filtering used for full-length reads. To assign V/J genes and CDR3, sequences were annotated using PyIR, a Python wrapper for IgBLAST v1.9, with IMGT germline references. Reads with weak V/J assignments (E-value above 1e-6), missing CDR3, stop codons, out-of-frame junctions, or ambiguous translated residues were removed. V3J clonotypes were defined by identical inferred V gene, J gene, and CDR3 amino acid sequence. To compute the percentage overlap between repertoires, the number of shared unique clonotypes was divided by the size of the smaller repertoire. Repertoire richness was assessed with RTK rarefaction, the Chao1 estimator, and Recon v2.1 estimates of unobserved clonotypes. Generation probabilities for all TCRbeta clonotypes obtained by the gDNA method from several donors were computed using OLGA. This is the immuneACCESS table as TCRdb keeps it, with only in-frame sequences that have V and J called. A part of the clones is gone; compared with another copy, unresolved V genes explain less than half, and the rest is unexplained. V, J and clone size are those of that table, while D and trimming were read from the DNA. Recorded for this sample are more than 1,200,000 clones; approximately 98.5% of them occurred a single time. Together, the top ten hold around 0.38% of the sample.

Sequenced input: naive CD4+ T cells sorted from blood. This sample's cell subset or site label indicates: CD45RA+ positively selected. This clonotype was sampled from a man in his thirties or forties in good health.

The nucleotide sequence reads TGCAGCGTCGGGACAGGGGGAAACACCGGGGAGCTGTTTTTT. This yields the protein CSVGTGGNTGELFF. The rearrangement combines TRBV29-1 with TRBJ2-2, with 11 central nucleotides matching TRBD1. Unmatched junction bases come to 2, with V trimmed by 6 bases and J by 2 bases. CDR1 and CDR2 were assigned from the germline V gene as SQVTM and ANQGSEA. From the cysteine through the phenylalanine, the CDR3 covers 14 amino acids. The DNA shown is the 42-base CDR3, in frame from base 1.